These 23 T cell receptor beta chains were sequenced from one sample in a study of blood T cell repertoires in COVID-19. Using immunoSEQ multiplex PCR, the repertoire was profiled, and TCRdb retains in-frame clones only, with some absent. The data hold about 390,000 clones, with roughly 86% observed a single time. The material sequenced was peripheral blood. These receptors were taken from a woman in her sixties with COVID-19, enrolled during active disease.

This clone was seen only once. The V call is TRBV5-5, the J call TRBJ2-7; D unclear. Per germline, CDR1 SGHKS and CDR2 YYEKEE (reference sequence). The CDR3 contains 13 residues. V lost 2 bases, J lost 5 bases, and 11 bases lay in between. DNA of the CDR3: TGTGCCAGCAGCTTCCCTCGGCGGAACGAGCAGTACTTC. This sequence encodes CASSFPRRNEQYF.

The chain links TRBV5-1 to TRBJ1-1; TRBD1 might be the D (5 bases). This CDR3 has 15 residues. Germline values: CDR1 SGHRS, CDR2 YFSETQ. Trimming left V 0 bases short and J 3 bases short, with 12 bases between. The CDR3 DNA is TGCGCCAGCAGCTTGGGGAACCAGGGTTACACTGAAGCTTTCTTT. It yields the protein CASSLGNQGYTEAFF.

The chain recombines TRBV28 with TRBJ1-2; 7 nucleotides agree with TRBD1. The CDR3 contains 12 residues. Germline-derived CDR1 and CDR2 are MDHEN and SYDVKM. V lost 8 bases, J lost 2 bases, and 2 bases stayed unmatched. The CDR3 here is CASGTANYGYTF. The CDR3 DNA reads as TGTGCCAGCGGGACAGCAAACTATGGCTACACCTTC.

The rearrangement links TRBV7-3 to TRBJ1-1, with 8 bases lining up with TRBD1. CDR1 and CDR2 from the germline V gene are SGHTA and FQGTGA. The CDR3 has 15 amino acids. Trimming cost V 4 bases and J 0 bases; bases outside gene matches: 4. CDR3 DNA: TGTGCCAGCAGCTCCGACAGGGGCCTGAACACTGAAGCTTTCTTT. The encoded protein is CASSSDRGLNTEAFF.

V and J are TRBV19 and TRBJ1-1; TRBD1 matches at 8 bases. The length of the CDR3 is 16 residues. Looked up from germline, CDR1 is LNHDA and CDR2 is SQIVND (reference sequence). V dropped 4 bases and J dropped 1; count of bases not matched to a gene: 8. The CDR3, as DNA: TGTGCCAGTAGTAAACAGGGGACAGGCCCGAACACTGAAGCTTTCTTT. It is translated as CASSKQGTGPNTEAFF.

This clone was seen a handful of times. The chain carries TRBV6-5 and TRBJ1-5; TRBD1 matches at 7 bases. CDR3 length equals 14 residues. Germline CDR1 reads MNHEY; CDR2 reads SVGAGI. V was clipped by 6 bases and J by 6 bases; unmatched bases: 8. The CDR3 loop is CASRGTGVVQPQHF. The CDR3 DNA reads as TGTGCCAGCAGGGGCACAGGGGTGGTTCAGCCCCAGCATTTT.

The chain joins TRBV5-5 to TRBJ2-6; no firm D call. Trimming pared 0 bases from V and 0 bases from J, leaving 4 bases between. In germline, CDR1 is SGHKS, CDR2 YYEKEE (reference sequence). The CDR3 is 15 residues long. CDR3 sequence reads: CASSLAVSGANVLTF. The CDR3, as DNA: TGTGCCAGCAGCTTGGCCGTCTCTGGGGCCAACGTCCTGACTTTC.

This clone has more than one count but fewer than ten. The chain recombines TRBV29-1 with TRBJ2-7; a weak D match, TRBD1 (6 bases). The CDR3 runs to 14 residues. CDR1 and CDR2 (germline): SQVTM, ANQGSEA. With 1 base removed from V and 3 bases from J, the gap between germline ends came to 13 bases. This CDR3 reads CSVEGVQGNYEQYF. The CDR3 DNA reads as TGCAGCGTTGAAGGGGTTCAGGGGAACTACGAGCAGTACTTC.

This chain uses TRBV27 with TRBJ2-2, with D maybe TRBD1 (6 bases). Deletions cut 6 bases from V and 6 bases from J, with 14 bases between. There are 14 residues in the CDR3. Germline values: CDR1 MNHEY, CDR2 SMNVEV (reference sequence). The CDR3 sequence is CASRPDRLAGELFF. The CDR3, as DNA: TGTGCCAGCAGACCCGACAGGCTGGCCGGGGAGCTGTTTTTT.

The chain couples TRBV6-5 to TRBJ1-2, with 10 bases fitting TRBD1. Germline CDR1 MNHEY, CDR2 SVGAGI. The CDR3 totals 14 residues. With 6 bases clipped from V and 7 bases from J, the junction kept 8 bases outside the gene matches. The CDR3 DNA reads as TGTGCCAGCAGCACCGACAGGGGGCTCCTTGGCTACACCTTC. Encoded protein: CASSTDRGLLGYTF.

In its sample, this clone was seen once. The rearrangement joins TRBV28 to TRBJ1-2; TRBD1 might be the D (5 bases). CDR3 length: 14 amino acids. V shed 2 bases and J shed 4 bases, with 11 bases lying between them. Germline values: CDR1 MDHEN, CDR2 SYDVKM. CDR3 nucleotide sequence: TGTGCCAGCAGTTTAATAATCGGGGGCTATGGCTACACCTTC. It specifies CASSLIIGGYGYTF.

The chain joins TRBV4-1 to TRBJ1-2; D gene uncertain. This CDR3 has 15 residues. Looked up from germline, CDR1 is MGHRA and CDR2 is YSYEKL. Trimming took 3 bases from V and 14 from J, leaving 25 bases between them. Here the CDR3 DNA reads TGCGCCAGCAGCCATCCCCCAACCCCCGGCGGCGGGGAAACCTTC. This codes for CASSHPPTPGGGETF.

This sequence joins TRBV13 and TRBJ1-1; tentatively, D is TRBD1 (6 bases). Germline V gene sequence: CDR1 PRHDT, CDR2 FYEKMQ (reference sequence). Trimming pared 3 bases from V and 2 bases from J, leaving 10 bases between. This CDR3 is built from 14 residues. The CDR3 DNA is TGTGCCAGCAGCTTCAGGGGAAGTAACACTGAAGCTTTCTTT. This codes for CASSFRGSNTEAFF.

The chain uses TRBV30 and TRBJ2-5; TRBD1 aligns across 10 bases. Germline V gene sequence: CDR1 GTSNPN, CDR2 SVGIG (reference sequence). Losses at the gene ends were 0 bases for V and 5 bases for J; bases not matched to a gene: 6. This CDR3 is built from 15 residues. The CDR3 nucleotides are TGTGCCTGGAGTGTACCGGGACAGGGGTTGGAGACCCAGTACTTC. Its translation: CAWSVPGQGLETQYF.

CDR3 sequence: CASRTRHNTEAFF. CDR3 DNA sequence: TGTGCCAGCAGAACACGACACAACACTGAAGCTTTCTTT. The chain couples TRBV13 to TRBJ1-1; no firm D call. V lost 6 bases, J lost 2 bases, and 10 bases lay in between. Germline V gene lookup returns CDR1 PRHDT and CDR2 FYEKMQ (reference sequence). The CDR3 runs 13 residues.

This clone showed up just a few times. The rearrangement joins TRBV19 to TRBJ2-2; 14 positions match TRBD2. Germline V lookup: CDR1 LNHDA, CDR2 SQIVND (reference sequence). The CDR3 is 16 residues long. V lost 6 bases, J lost 2 bases, and 2 bases stayed unmatched. CDR3 in DNA: TGTGCCAGTAGAGGACTAGCGGGGGGTAACACCGGGGAGCTGTTTTTT. Translated, it gives CASRGLAGGNTGELFF.

The V and J genes are TRBV29-1 and TRBJ1-2; unclear D gene. Between the trimmed V and J ends, which lost 0 bases and 8 bases, there was a span of 16 bases. CDR3 size: 14 residues. Germline V gene sequence: CDR1 SQVTM, CDR2 ANQGSEA. CDR3: CSVEDVASGRGYTF. The CDR3 coding sequence is TGCAGCGTTGAAGACGTCGCGTCGGGAAGAGGCTACACCTTC.

The gene calls are TRBV7-2 and TRBJ2-1; tentative D call: TRBD2 (6 bases). CDR3 size: 16 residues. Trimming took off 5 bases at V and 4 bases at J, with 18 bases between the two ends. The germline V gene encodes CDR1 SGHTA and CDR2 FQGNSA. CDR3 in amino acids: CASSRQAGRPYNEQFF. The CDR3 region has the DNA TGTGCCAGCAGCCGGCAGGCGGGGAGACCTTACAATGAGCAGTTCTTC.

The CDR3 sequence is CASSRTRAGRVGQYF. The CDR3 DNA follows: TGTGCCAGCTCACGGACACGGGCGGGGAGAGTTGGCCAGTACTTC. V is TRBV18 and J is TRBJ2-5; a possible D gene is TRBD2 (6 bases). The germline CDR1 and CDR2 sequences are KGHSH and LQKENI. The CDR3 has 15 residues. Trimming stripped 4 bases from V and 10 bases from J, with 22 bases between.

The chain links TRBV18 to TRBJ1-5; 10 nucleotides agree with TRBD1. Germline V gene sequence: CDR1 KGHSH, CDR2 LQKENI. V lost 4 bases and J lost 1; bases outside the gene matches: 4. This CDR3 contains 16 residues. CDR3 sequence: CASSLDRGRSNQPQHF. Here the CDR3 DNA reads TGTGCCAGCTCACTTGACAGGGGGCGAAGCAATCAGCCCCAGCATTTT.

The chain is built from TRBV5-1 and TRBJ2-2; the D is unclear. The CDR3 is made up of 14 amino acids. Trimming stripped 5 bases from V and 1 base from J, with 9 bases between. Per the germline V gene, CDR1 is SGHRS and CDR2 is YFSETQ. The CDR3 sequence: CASRSTGNTGELFF. CDR3 sequence (DNA): TGCGCCAGCAGGTCGACGGGGAACACCGGGGAGCTGTTTTTT.

The V and J genes are TRBV28 and TRBJ1-5; TRBD1 might be the D (6 bases). The V end lost 7 bases, the J end lost 1 base, and 11 bases lay between the germline ends. CDR3 length equals 14 residues. CDR1 MDHEN and CDR2 SYDVKM come from the germline V gene. CDR3 sequence reads: CASIQGKSNQPQHF. CDR3 DNA sequence: TGTGCCAGCATTCAGGGGAAGAGCAATCAGCCCCAGCATTTT.

The V call is TRBV6-6, the J call TRBJ2-2, with 9 bases matching TRBD1. The CDR3 sequence is 16 residues long. The V gene end was trimmed by 2 bases and the J gene end by 3 bases; junction bases not matched to a gene: 4. Germline CDR1 MNHNY, CDR2 SVGAGI (reference sequence). The CDR3 bases are TGTGCCAGCAGTTACGGCGGGACAGGGCACACCGGGGAGCTGTTTTTT. As protein: CASSYGGTGHTGELFF.